This entry lists 11 T cell receptor beta chains sequenced from one sample in a study of neoadjuvant anti-PD-1 for oral cavity cancer. The assay was immunoSEQ multiplex PCR, and TCRdb's table has in-frame clones only and misses some. The sample consists of under 15,000 clones, around 75% of them appearing once. Time point meaning: after neoadjuvant nivolumab, at surgical resection. The sequencing used PBMCs, collected after nivolumab (anti-PD-1) treatment. Receptor source: a person aged 35-79 years with oral cavity squamous cell carcinoma.

The V call is TRBV5-5, the J call TRBJ1-1, with 10 bases matching TRBD1. The germline gives CDR1 SGHKS, CDR2 YYEKEE (reference sequence). V gave up 4 bases and J gave up 5 bases; unmatched junction bases: 11. The CDR3 sequence is 16 residues long. The CDR3 reads CASSGGTGAVGTEAFF. CDR3 nucleotides: TGTGCCAGCAGCGGCGGGACAGGGGCGGTGGGTACTGAAGCTTTCTTT.

The V call is TRBV27, the J call TRBJ2-1; 12 bases map to TRBD2. Germline CDR1 MNHEY, CDR2 SMNVEV (reference sequence). V trimming: 5 bases; J trimming: 7 bases; junction bases outside the gene matches: 6. The CDR3 spans 15 residues. The CDR3 loop reads CASSLAGGPGNEQFF. The CDR3 region has the DNA TGTGCCAGCAGTCTAGCGGGAGGGCCAGGGAATGAGCAGTTCTTC.

This clone was seen a few times. The rearrangement joins TRBV5-1 to TRBJ2-7; perhaps TRBD1 as D (6 bases). CDR3 length: 14 amino acids. Germline-derived CDR1 and CDR2 are SGHRS and YFSETQ. V dropped 4 bases and J dropped 3 bases, with 14 bases sitting between them. CDR3 DNA sequence: TGCGCCAGCAGCGCCTCCGGACAGATCTACGAGCAGTACTTC. It codes for CASSASGQIYEQYF.

The V and J genes are TRBV6-6 and TRBJ1-1; TRBD1 matches at 7 bases. Germline V gives CDR1 MNHNY, CDR2 SVGAGI (reference sequence). The V and J ends lost 8 bases and 3 bases, in that order; junction bases with no gene match: 9. The CDR3 spans 14 residues. CDR3 loop: CASWRGLEDTEAFF. The DNA of the CDR3 is TGTGCCAGCTGGAGGGGGCTCGAGGACACTGAAGCTTTCTTT.

The chain employs TRBV7-6 and TRBJ1-3; maybe TRBD1 (5 bases). The CDR3 totals 18 residues. The germline V gene encodes CDR1 SGHVS and CDR2 FNYEAQ. V was trimmed by 0 bases and J by 2 bases, leaving 17 bases between them. The CDR3 DNA is TGTGCCAGCAGCTTAGCTCGGGCCGGGGGGTGGACTGGAAACACCATATATTTT. Its protein is CASSLARAGGWTGNTIYF.

This clone occurred once. V gene TRBV19 combines with J gene TRBJ2-7; D possibly matches TRBD1 or TRBD2 (5 bases each). This CDR3 comprises 11 residues. V lost 6 bases to trimming and J lost 6 bases, with 9 bases between them. In germline, CDR1 is LNHDA, CDR2 SQIVND (reference sequence). The CDR3 loop reads CASSPGREQYF. CDR3 DNA sequence: TGTGCCAGTAGCCCGGGGCGCGAGCAGTACTTC.

The gene calls are TRBV18 and TRBJ1-2, with a tentative D call TRBD1 (6 bases). The CDR3 has 11 amino acids. Germline CDR1 reads KGHSH; CDR2 reads LQKENI. Trimming left V 4 bases short and J 6 bases short, with 6 bases between. The CDR3 here is CASSRGHGYTF. The CDR3 region has the DNA TGTGCCAGCTCACGGGGGCATGGCTACACCTTC. Drawing the rest from reference TRBV18 and TRBJ1-2, the complete variable domain is NAGVMQNPRHLVRRRGQEARLRCSPMKGHSHVYWYRQLPEEGLKFMVYLQKENIIDESGMPKERFSAEFPKEGPSILRIQQVVRGDSAAYFCASSRGHGYTFGSGTRLTVV.

The rearrangement joins TRBV25-1 to TRBJ1-1; a weak D match, TRBD1 (6 bases). The CDR3 has 13 amino acids. The germline V gene has CDR1 MGHDK and CDR2 SYGVNS. Trimming pared 6 bases from V and 1 base from J, leaving 9 bases between. Here the CDR3 DNA reads TGTGCCAGCAGCTTGACAGGGAACACTGAAGCTTTCTTT. It specifies CASSLTGNTEAFF.

The rearrangement uses TRBV30 and TRBJ2-7, with D tentatively TRBD1 or TRBD2 (7 bases each). Looked up from germline, CDR1 is GTSNPN and CDR2 is SVGIG (reference sequence). Trimming removed 3 bases at V and 6 bases at J, with 18 bases between. CDR3 length: 14 amino acids. The CDR3 DNA is TGTGCCTGGAGCTCGACAGGGAGGGATTCCGAGCAGTACTTC. Translating it yields CAWSSTGRDSEQYF. Full variable domain (rest looked up from reference TRBV30 and TRBJ2-7): SQTIHQWPATLVQPVGSPLSLECTVEGTSNPNLYWYRQAAGRGLQLLFYSVGIGQISSEVPQNLSASRPQDRQFILSSKKLLLSDSGFYLCAWSSTGRDSEQYFGPGTRLTVT.

The chain recombines TRBV29-1 with TRBJ2-3; D is possibly TRBD1 (6 bases). Germline CDR1 reads SQVTM; CDR2 reads ANQGSEA. V was cut by 3 bases and J by 3 bases, with 13 bases left in between. CDR3 size: 14 residues. The CDR3 DNA sequence: TGCAGCGTTGACCACCAGGGGATTACAGATACGCAGTATTTT. It yields the protein CSVDHQGITDTQYF.

The chain combines TRBV5-1 with TRBJ2-5; D remains ambiguous. Germline CDR1 is SGHRS and CDR2 is YFSETQ. CDR3 length equals 12 residues. Trimming removed 4 bases at V and 5 bases at J, with 9 bases between. The CDR3 coding sequence is TGCGCCAGCAGCCCACCGGGTGAGACCCAGTACTTC. It is translated as CASSPPGETQYF.